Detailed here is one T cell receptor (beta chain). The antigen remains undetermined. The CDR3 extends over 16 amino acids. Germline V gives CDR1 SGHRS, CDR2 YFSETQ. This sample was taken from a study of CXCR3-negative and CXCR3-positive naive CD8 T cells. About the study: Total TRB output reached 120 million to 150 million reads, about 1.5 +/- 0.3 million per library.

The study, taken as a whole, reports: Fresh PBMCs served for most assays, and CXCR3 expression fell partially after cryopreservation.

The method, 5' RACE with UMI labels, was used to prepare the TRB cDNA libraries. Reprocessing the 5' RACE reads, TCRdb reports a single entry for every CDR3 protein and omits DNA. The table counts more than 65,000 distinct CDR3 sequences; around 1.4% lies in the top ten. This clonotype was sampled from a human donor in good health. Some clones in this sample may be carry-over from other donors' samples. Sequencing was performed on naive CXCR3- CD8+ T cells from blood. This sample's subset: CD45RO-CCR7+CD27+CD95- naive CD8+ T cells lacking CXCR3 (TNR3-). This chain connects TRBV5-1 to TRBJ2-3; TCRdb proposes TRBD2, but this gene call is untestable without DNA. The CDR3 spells CASSFGIAGGGDTQYF.